These 24 T cell receptor beta chains were all obtained from the same sample, sequenced in a study of tumor T cells in aggressive B-cell lymphoma. Only in-frame clones appear in the TCRdb table, and some are missing; sequencing was by immunoSEQ multiplex PCR. The table has some 10,000 clones, about 82% seen once. Sequencing used tumor tissue. These receptor sequences come from an adult with diffuse large B cell lymphoma.

The J gene is TRBJ2-2, the V gene TRBV5-4; 10 positions agree with TRBD1. V trimming: 4 bases; J trimming: 7 bases; junction bases outside the gene matches: 7. Looked up from germline, CDR1 is SGHNT and CDR2 is YYREEE (reference sequence). This CDR3 is 15 amino acids long. CDR3 loop: CASSRQGAGFGELFF. CDR3 in DNA: TGTGCCAGCAGCCGACAGGGGGCAGGGTTCGGGGAGCTGTTTTTT.

CDR3 in amino acids: CASSVSGTAEYEQYF. The CDR3 DNA follows: TGTGCCAGCTCAGTCTCCGGGACAGCAGAATACGAGCAGTACTTC. The V gene is TRBV18, the J gene TRBJ2-7; 7 positions agree with TRBD1. Germline V CDR1 and CDR2: KGHSH, LQKENI. The CDR3 runs to 15 residues. J lost 4 bases, V lost 5 bases, and 11 bases had no gene match.

This chain joins TRBV19 and TRBJ2-7, with D hard to call. The CDR3 length is 12 residues. Looked up from germline, CDR1 is LNHDA and CDR2 is SQIVND (reference sequence). V lost 3 bases and J 6 bases, leaving 9 bases between the germline ends. In DNA form, the CDR3 reads TGTGCCAGTAGTATTGTCGGTCGCGAGCAGTACTTC. Encoded protein: CASSIVGREQYF.

The chain uses TRBV28 and TRBJ2-7; 11 bases align to TRBD1. The J segment lost 7 bases and the V segment lost 3 bases, leaving 11 bases of the junction unmatched. CDR1 MDHEN and CDR2 SYDVKM come from the germline V gene. The CDR3 contains 16 residues. The CDR3 spells CASSFNVGTGGGEQYF. As DNA, the CDR3 is TGTGCCAGCAGTTTTAATGTCGGGACAGGGGGAGGTGAGCAGTACTTC.

In regard to this clone: One end of the junction does not line up with germline, which may come from a read error. This sequence joins TRBV28 and TRBJ1-1, with D possibly matching TRBD1 (5 bases). This CDR3 contains 12 residues. Germline V gives CDR1 MDHEN, CDR2 SYDVKM. CDR3 coding DNA: TGTGTCAGCAGTTTAACAGGACGTGAAGCTTTCTTT. Translation: CVSSLTGREAFF.

The gene calls are TRBV7-2 and TRBJ1-4; 9 bases fit TRBD1. Germline trimming cut 0 bases from V and 11 bases from J; bases unmatched to any gene: 7. Germline V gives CDR1 SGHTA, CDR2 FQGNSA. The CDR3 extends over 15 amino acids. The CDR3 region is CASSLAGTGPGKLFF. CDR3 DNA sequence: TGTGCCAGCAGCTTAGCCGGGACAGGGCCTGGGAAACTGTTTTTT. The whole variable domain, remainder taken from reference TRBV7-2 and TRBJ1-4, is GAGVSQSPSNKVTEKGKDVELRCDPISGHTALYWYRQSLGQGLEFLIYFQGNSAPDKSGLPSDRFSAERTGGSVSTLTIQRTQQEDSAVYLCASSLAGTGPGKLFFGSGTQLSVL.

The rearrangement joins TRBV29-1 to TRBJ1-1; 11 nucleotides align to TRBD1. The CDR3 is 16 amino acids. The ends lost 5 bases at V and 10 bases at J; junction bases unmatched: 18. Germline V gene data show CDR1 as SQVTM and CDR2 as ANQGSEA. The CDR3 region has the DNA TGCAGCGTTTGGCCCGTGGGGTTCCCGGGACAGGGGGGAGCTTTCTTT. Translated: CSVWPVGFPGQGGAFF.

The chain recombines TRBV29-1 with TRBJ2-3; 8 bases map to TRBD2. Germline CDR1 is SQVTM and CDR2 is ANQGSEA. The CDR3 is made up of 14 amino acids. V shed 7 bases and J 6 bases; nucleotides not matched to a gene: 12. The CDR3 coding sequence is TGCAGCGCCGAAGCGGGAGTAGGGGTGGATACGCAGTATTTT. Residues: CSAEAGVGVDTQYF.

J is TRBJ2-7 and V is TRBV6-5, with a tentative D call TRBD2 (6 bases). Between the trimmed V and J ends, which lost 2 bases and 8 bases, there was a span of 22 bases. Germline loops: CDR1 MNHEY, CDR2 SVGAGI. The CDR3 covers 16 residues. DNA for the CDR3: TGTGCCAGCAGTTACCCATCCGTCGGCGGGAAGCTTCAGCAGTACTTC. It is translated as CASSYPSVGGKLQQYF.

The V call is TRBV18, the J call TRBJ2-5, with 7 bases fitting TRBD1. With V trimmed by 3 bases and J by 7 bases, 11 bases remained unmatched. Germline lookup yields CDR1 KGHSH and CDR2 LQKENI. The CDR3 length is 15 residues. CDR3 DNA sequence: TGTGCCAGCTCACCCGGTACAGGGGCTCGGGGGACCCAGTACTTC. Its translation is CASSPGTGARGTQYF.

The V gene is TRBV30, the J gene TRBJ1-3; D not resolved. Trimming pared 4 bases from V and 0 bases from J, leaving 13 bases between. The CDR3 is made up of 15 amino acids. Germline V lookup: CDR1 GTSNPN, CDR2 SVGIG (reference sequence). The CDR3 bases are TGTGCCTGGAAACGCGGCGGCAACTCTGGAAACACCATATATTTT. As protein: CAWKRGGNSGNTIYF. The variable domain in full, completed from reference TRBV30 and TRBJ1-3, reads SQTIHQWPATLVQPVGSPLSLECTVEGTSNPNLYWYRQAAGRGLQLLFYSVGIGQISSEVPQNLSASRPQDRQFILSSKKLLLSDSGFYLCAWKRGGNSGNTIYFGEGSWLTVV.

This clone appeared a single time. The CDR3 DNA sequence: TGTGCAACATCATGGGGGACAGAGTATGGCTACACCTTC. This encodes CATSWGTEYGYTF. V is TRBV28 and J is TRBJ1-2; 7 bases map to TRBD1. Per germline, CDR1 MDHEN and CDR2 SYDVKM. The length of the CDR3 is 13 residues.

The chain is built from TRBV18 and TRBJ2-7; the D is unclear. The CDR3 has 15 amino acids. Germline V gene data show CDR1 as KGHSH and CDR2 as LQKENI. V was trimmed by 0 bases and J by 0 bases, leaving 9 bases between them. The CDR3 reads CASSPPNSLSYEQYF. The DNA of the CDR3 is TGTGCCAGCTCACCACCTAACAGCCTCTCCTACGAGCAGTACTTC.

This clone has just a few counts. The CDR3 DNA is TGTGCCAGCAGCCTTAACCGACAGGGGGGTTATAATGGCTACACCTTC. The encoded protein is CASSLNRQGGYNGYTF. This chain joins TRBV7-3 and TRBJ1-2; 9 nucleotides agree with TRBD1. CDR1 and CDR2 from the germline V gene are SGHTA and FQGTGA. The CDR3 spans 16 residues. J was trimmed by 6 bases and V by 5 bases; bases with no gene match: 13.

Here the CDR3 reads CASSYQRSGANVLTF. DNA for the CDR3: TGCGCCAGCAGCTATCAGCGCTCTGGGGCCAACGTCCTGACTTTC. This chain uses TRBV5-1 with TRBJ2-6; no clear D. V was cut by 3 bases and J by 0 bases, with 7 bases left in between. The CDR3 spans 15 residues. Germline loops: CDR1 SGHRS, CDR2 YFSETQ.

The chain couples TRBV7-2 to TRBJ2-2; TRBD1 is a possible D gene (6 bases). The CDR3 is 13 residues long. Trimming shortened V by 2 bases and J by 5 bases, and 6 bases separated the two germline ends. CDR1 is SGHTA, CDR2 FQGNSA, per germline. The CDR3 loop reads CASSLQGTGELFF. DNA for the CDR3: TGTGCCAGCAGCTTACAGGGGACCGGGGAGCTGTTTTTT.

On this clone: Other DNA sequences within the sample encode an identical CDR3. The chain uses TRBV5-1 and TRBJ2-6; no clear D. The germline V and J ends were trimmed by 0 bases and 0 bases, with 4 bases remaining between them. Germline V CDR1 and CDR2: SGHRS, YFSETQ. This CDR3 has 15 residues. In DNA, the CDR3 is TGCGCCAGCAGCTTGGAACTCTCTGGGGCCAACGTCCTGACTTTC. Translation gives CASSLELSGANVLTF.

The chain has TRBV11-2 and TRBJ2-4; tentative D call: TRBD1 (5 bases). Germline V gene sequence: CDR1 SGHAT, CDR2 FQNNGV. V lost 4 bases and J lost 2, with 9 bases in between. The CDR3 runs 14 residues. The CDR3 DNA is TGTGCCAGCAGCTCACAGGATACCAAAAACATTCAGTACTTC. It specifies CASSSQDTKNIQYF.

This clone was counted only a few times. The V call is TRBV19, the J call TRBJ2-7; the match to TRBD1 covers 7 bases. V lost 3 bases and J lost 0; bases outside the gene matches: 5. The germline V gene encodes CDR1 LNHDA and CDR2 SQIVND (reference sequence). This CDR3 region has 15 residues. This CDR3 is CASSIRAGGSYEQYF. DNA of the CDR3: TGTGCCAGTAGTATTCGTGCAGGGGGCTCCTACGAGCAGTACTTC. The variable domain in full, with the rest retrieved from reference TRBV19 and TRBJ2-7, is DGGITQSPKYLFRKEGQNVTLSCEQNLNHDAMYWYRQDPGQGLRLIYYSQIVNDFQKGDIAEGYSVSREKKESFPLTVTSAQKNPTAFYLCASSIRAGGSYEQYFGPGTRLTVT.

The chain carries TRBV28 and TRBJ2-1; 7 bases line up with TRBD2. The V gene end was trimmed by 4 bases and the J gene end by 7 bases; junction bases not matched to a gene: 13. The CDR3 totals 16 residues. The germline V gene encodes CDR1 MDHEN and CDR2 SYDVKM. For the CDR3, the DNA is TGTGCCAGCAGTTCCCTTGCGGCGGGAGAGGGGAATGAGCAGTTCTTC. Translating gives CASSSLAAGEGNEQFF.

The gene calls are TRBV9 and TRBJ1-2, with a tentative D call TRBD1 (6 bases). Trimming took 2 bases from V and 8 from J, leaving 25 bases between them. This CDR3 is 17 amino acids long. The germline gives CDR1 SGDLS, CDR2 YYNGEE. For the CDR3, the DNA is TGTGCCAGCAGCGTCAACTACTCGGAAAGGGGGGGGGACGGCTACACCTTC. This sequence encodes CASSVNYSERGGDGYTF.

The chain carries TRBV30 and TRBJ2-7; 7 nucleotides line up with TRBD2. This CDR3 is built from 14 residues. J lost 6 bases, V lost 4 bases, and 12 bases had no gene match. The germline V gene has CDR1 GTSNPN and CDR2 SVGIG (reference sequence). The CDR3 DNA reads as TGTGCCTGGACTCGGGCTAGCGGCTACGGCGAGCAGTACTTC. It is translated as CAWTRASGYGEQYF.

V gene TRBV2 combines with J gene TRBJ1-5, with D maybe TRBD1 (5 bases). The CDR3 extends over 15 amino acids. The germline V gene encodes CDR1 SNHLY and CDR2 FYNNEI. V was cut by 7 bases and J by 2 bases, with 15 bases left in between. CDR3 amino acids: CASTQGWGGNQPQHF. The CDR3 DNA is TGTGCCAGCACCCAAGGATGGGGCGGCAATCAGCCCCAGCATTTT.

This chain joins TRBV2 and TRBJ1-1; 7 positions agree with TRBD1. The germline gives CDR1 SNHLY, CDR2 FYNNEI. The CDR3 has 14 amino acids. Losses at the gene ends were 7 bases for V and 1 base for J; bases not matched to a gene: 6. The CDR3 region has the DNA TGTGCCAGCACTCGACAGGGAGGGAACACTGAAGCTTTCTTT. Translating it yields CASTRQGGNTEAFF.